The entry below gives a single T cell receptor beta chain sequence along with its context. Its antigen is currently unknown. The V and J ends lost 3 bases and 0 bases, in that order; junction bases with no gene match: 8. The length of the CDR3 is 17 residues. Looked up from germline, CDR1 is MDHEN and CDR2 is SYDVKM. The data derive from a study of cytomegalovirus exposure and HLA in healthy donors. Regarding the study as a whole: Follow-up analysis found HLA locus-dependent TCR association rates, highest for DRB1 and lowest for HLA-C. Rare TCR sequences predominated, though certain public TCRs were found in many donors. When a later analysis compared HLA-associated TCR beta chains with equally common others, the HLA-associated chains turned out to be more clonally expanded and to have lower generation probabilities.

The PCR used 60 Vbeta and 13 Jbeta primers. Using immunoSEQ multiplex PCR, the repertoire was profiled, and TCRdb retains in-frame clones only, with some absent. The sample lists roughly 48,000 clones; about 73% were seen once. V is TRBV28 and J is TRBJ2-5; 9 bases line up with TRBD1. The receptor was isolated from a man younger than 35 in good health and CMV-seronegative. Source material: PBMCs. CDR3 sequence (DNA): TGTGCCAGCAGTTTCGGGGACAGGGACCGATACCAAGAGACCCAGTACTTC. The encoded protein is CASSFGDRDRYQETQYF. Drawing the rest from reference TRBV28 and TRBJ2-5, the complete variable domain is DVKVTQSSRYLVKRTGEKVFLECVQDMDHENMFWYRQDPGLGLRLIYFSYDVKMKEKGDIPEGYSVSREKKERFSLILESASTNQTSMYLCASSFGDRDRYQETQYFGPGTRLLVL.